This TCR beta chain is from a study of blood T cell repertoires in COVID-19. For the study at large: Material from acute and convalescent COVID-19 was sourced from the United States, Italy and Spain. PBMCs, B-cell-depleted T cells, or T cells provided the cDNA or gDNA that made up the material.

The CDR3 spans 15 residues. The V end lost 3 bases, the J end lost 4 bases, and 13 bases lay between the germline ends. Germline V CDR1 and CDR2: MNHNS, SASEGT. As handled by the study authors: Amplification of reference gene primers provided the estimated nucleated cell counts. Sequencing used immunoSEQ multiplex PCR; TCRdb keeps in-frame clones, though not all of them. That table furnishes V, J and clone size, whereas the DNA furnished D and trimming. The sample lists some 95,000 clones, roughly nine tenths occurring once. This sequence joins TRBV6-1 and TRBJ1-5, with D perhaps matching TRBD1 (5 bases). The source material was peripheral blood. This receptor was taken from a human donor with active COVID-19. The donor label of this sample is uncertain. The CDR3 loop is CASSDRVGRNQPQHF. The CDR3 region has the DNA TGTGCCAGCAGTGACAGGGTAGGTCGGAATCAGCCCCAGCATTTT.